The sequence of this T cell receptor beta chain was determined in a study of T-cell memory formation after mild COVID-19. Across the study: The study found TCR clusters largely donor specific.

Findings and limits, study-wide: Day 15 to 85 contracting clones showed balanced CD4/CD8; day 15 to 37 expanders favored CD4+. Day 37-peaking second-wave clones had unconfirmed SARS-CoV-2 specificity. Memory sampled before infection contained some responding clones, suggesting cross-reactive memory joined.

This CDR3 is 14 amino acids long. Germline CDR1 and CDR2: MRHNA and SNTAGT. V was shortened by 0 bases and J by 9 bases, with 12 bases between the two germline ends. This clonotype turned up a few times. Its antigen is unknown. TCRdb fed the 5' RACE reads into MiXCR, producing one record per CDR3 protein. The sample includes a few hundred thousand distinct CDR3 sequences, 20% to 25% of them seen just once. The V call is TRBV6-4, the J call TRBJ2-1; tentative D call: TRBD2 (6 bases). Sequencing was carried out using PBMCs or a T cell subset sorted from them (not recorded which). This receptor was taken from an adult woman who had mild COVID-19 (a few samples of this study predate the infection). Cell type and time point are not known. In nucleotides, the CDR3 is TGTGCCAGCAGTGACTCGGAGACTAGTTCTGAGCAGTTCTTC. Translation gives CASSDSETSSEQFF.